This T cell receptor beta chain came from a study of spatial heterogeneity in lung cancer. The CDR3 spans 15 residues. J lost 6 bases, V lost 6 bases, and 14 bases had no gene match. CDR1 is LNHDA, CDR2 SQIVND, per germline (reference sequence). This clonotype was recorded at least ten times. Its antigen is undetermined. Each CDR3 protein gets one entry after TCRdb re-called the 5' RACE reads with MiXCR. Among some 22,000 distinct CDR3 sequences listed, over 2.5% were seen once. Study-wide findings and caveats: For expanded intratumoral alpha and beta TCRs, counts tracked tumor mutation counts.

Regarding time point: sample taken at primary tumor resection. The chain carries TRBV19 and TRBJ2-7; TRBD1 agrees at 7 bases. This sequence was found in a male donor with early-stage non-small cell lung cancer. The source was lung tumor tissue, collected at surgery. The CDR3 coding sequence is TGTGCCAGTAGCTCGGAAGGGACAGTGGGGAGCGAGCAGTACTTC. It yields the protein CASSSEGTVGSEQYF.